The clone carrying this TCR beta chain was seen more than once but under ten times. Its antigen is not identified. V lost 7 bases and J 7 bases, leaving 17 bases between the germline ends. The germline CDR1 and CDR2 sequences are MDHEN and SYDVKM. This CDR3 has 14 amino acids. The data are from a study of glioma-infiltrating T cells. Background on the study: Glioblastomas were WHO grade IV, sampled at first diagnosis; low-grade were grade II.

Amplification of TCR alpha and beta CDR3 regions from RNA used iRepertoire nested multiplex PCR. For one-step reverse transcription and amplification, roughly 85-450 ng of tissue mRNA or PBMC total RNA was used. TCRdb re-called the multiplex PCR reads through MiXCR, storing one row per CDR3 protein. The profile shows approximately 400,000 distinct CDR3 sequences, roughly two fifths of them singletons. The study's findings and limits: A blood CDR3 motif signature was depleted in highly divergent patients. Non-neoplastic patients had below-expected tissue-blood divergence, while all gliomas exceeded expectation.

V gene TRBV28 combines with J gene TRBJ1-5; TRBD1 might be the D (6 bases). The specimen sequenced was glioma tissue, nonneoplastic brain tissue, or PBMCs (not recorded which). The sequence was collected from a human donor with low-grade glioma or glioblastoma, undergoing nonglioma brain surgery, or in good health (not recorded which). As DNA, the CDR3 is TGTGCCAGCATCTTTGCGGGGGCGGGCCAGCCCCAGCATTTT. It encodes CASIFAGAGQPQHF. Full variable domain (rest looked up from reference TRBV28 and TRBJ1-5): DVKVTQSSRYLVKRTGEKVFLECVQDMDHENMFWYRQDPGLGLRLIYFSYDVKMKEKGDIPEGYSVSREKKERFSLILESASTNQTSMYLCASIFAGAGQPQHFGDGTRLSIL.